Sequencing of this TCR beta chain was carried out in a study of T cell responses to AZD1222 COVID-19 vaccine. Method: immunoSEQ multiplex PCR; TCRdb's copy keeps in-frame clones and lacks some. The data show under 75,000 clones, 85% seen once. To note about this clone: The antigen is not known.

With 2 bases removed from V and 3 bases from J, the gap between germline ends came to 7 bases. CDR3 length: 13 residues. Study-wide results and limits: In a largely white British group with more females than males, clonal diversity was possibly underestimated. At baseline, just a handful of AZD1222 recipients tested seropositive.

The chain has TRBV12-3 or TRBV12-4 and TRBJ1-1; D unresolved. The sample here was peripheral blood, taken on day 0 of AZD1222 vaccination. This clonotype was obtained from an adult in good health. This CDR3 is CASSLRMDTEAFF. For the CDR3, the DNA is TGTGCCAGCAGTTTAAGGATGGACACTGAAGCTTTCTTT.